Listed below are T cell receptor beta chains from one sample, sequenced in a study of T cells in Graves' hyperthyroidism and ophthalmopathy. TCRdb reanalysed the multiplex PCR reads using MiXCR and keeps one entry per CDR3 protein. The repertoire holds 550,000 to 700,000 distinct CDR3 sequences, under 60% seen once, with under 20% in the top ten. Material for sequencing was peripheral blood or thyroid tissue (not recorded which). Receptor source: an adult woman with Graves' disease, either hyperthyroidism or ophthalmopathy (not recorded which). Each CDR3 is given with its conserved first and last residue. Each record gives: D gene, clone size, V gene, J gene, CDR3 DNA, CDR3 protein. The D gene is left open where the match is weak. Clone size is given for some rows only: seen once, a few or many times, or a class if the clone is expanded.

.	.	TRBV9	TRBJ1-3	TGTGCCAGCAGTTCCCTCCCGCCCACCTCTGGAAACACCATATATTTT	CASSSLPPTSGNTIYF
.	.	TRBV29-1	TRBJ2-5	TGCACGGAGACCCAGGGGGAGACCCAGTACTTC	CTETQGETQYF
.	many	TRBV5-1	TRBJ2-7	TGCGCCAGCAGCTTGGTTGGCAGGTCCTACGAGCAGTACTTC	CASSLVGRSYEQYF
.	.	TRBV15	TRBJ1-3	TGTGCCACCAGCAGTTTGGGGCCGAGCTCTGGAAACACCATATATTTT	CATSSLGPSSGNTIYF
.	.	TRBV2	TRBJ1-3	TGTGCCAGCAGGCTGTTCGGGAACACCATATATTTT	CASRLFGNTIYF
.	many	TRBV6-1	TRBJ2-5	TGTGCCAGCAGAGGTGGGGGAGTCAGTGGGGGGGAGACCCAGTACTTC	CASRGGGVSGGETQYF
.	many	TRBV25-1	TRBJ2-7	TGTGCCAGCAGTGGGCCCTATGAGCAGTACTTC	CASSGPYEQYF
TRBD1	once	TRBV29-1	TRBJ1-2	TGCAGCGTTGAAAGTCAGGGGGAGGACTATGGCTACACCTTC	CSVESQGEDYGYTF
TRBD1	few	TRBV6-1	TRBJ2-7	TGTGCCAGCAACCTAGGGGGCTCGGGCTCCTACGAGCAGTACTTC	CASNLGGSGSYEQYF
TRBD1	.	TRBV12-3/TRBV12-4	TRBJ1-2	TGTGCCAGCAGACCCAACCAGGCAGGGGGCGGTGGCTACACCTTC	CASRPNQAGGGGYTF
.	.	TRBV10-3	TRBJ2-7	TGTGCCATCAGTGATGCGGGGACGGACGAGCAGTACTTC	CAISDAGTDEQYF
.	.	TRBV9	TRBJ2-1	TGTGCCAGCAGTGACAGCCCCTTCGACAATGAGCAGTTCTTC	CASSDSPFDNEQFF
.	few	TRBV15	TRBJ1-1	TGTGCCACCAGTCCTGACAGAAGATTGAACACTGAAGCTTTCTTT	CATSPDRRLNTEAFF
.	many	TRBV11-2	TRBJ2-7	TGTGCCAGCAGCGCACGTAGCGAGCAGTACTTC	CASSARSEQYF
TRBD1	many	TRBV20-1	TRBJ1-6	TGCAGTGCTACCCAAGACAGGGATAATTCACCCCTCCACTTT	CSATQDRDNSPLHF
.	few	TRBV12-3/TRBV12-4	TRBJ1-1	TGTGCCAGCAGCCAAATTCTGGGGTCCACTGAAGCTTTCTTT	CASSQILGSTEAFF
.	.	TRBV20-1	TRBJ2-3	TGCACCCGGGGAGATACGCAGTATTTT	CTRGDTQYF
.	.	TRBV5-5	TRBJ2-2	TGTGCCAGCAGTCCTGGACAGACCTTCGCCGGGGAGCTGTTTTTT	CASSPGQTFAGELFF
.	.	TRBV29-1	TRBJ2-7	TGCAGCGTTGGGGAGAGTGCGGCCTACGAGCAGTACTTC	CSVGESAAYEQYF
TRBD1	.	TRBV20-1	TRBJ1-4	TGCAGTGGAGTTGGGACAGGGTTTTCTAATGAAAAACTGTTTTTT	CSGVGTGFSNEKLFF
.	.	TRBV2	TRBJ1-4	TGTGCCAGCAGGTCCGGAAGGGGTGAAAAACTGTTTTTT	CASRSGRGEKLFF
.	few	TRBV7-9	TRBJ1-5	TGTGCCAGCAGCTTACATTCAGGGGGCAATCAGCCCCAGCATTTT	CASSLHSGGNQPQHF
.	many	TRBV12-3/TRBV12-4	TRBJ2-2	TGTGCCAGCAGACCAGGGTCGGGCACCGGGGAGCTGTTTTTT	CASRPGSGTGELFF
.	many	TRBV20-1	TRBJ1-5	TGCAGTGCTAGAGACCCCAAGGGAACGAGTCAGCCCCAGCATTTT	CSARDPKGTSQPQHF
.	many	TRBV4-1	TRBJ1-2	TGCGCCAGCAGCCAAATAGGCTTGGGTAAGGGGCTCGGAGGCTACACCTTC	CASSQIGLGKGLGGYTF
TRBD1	.	TRBV10-3	TRBJ2-7	TGTGCCATCAGTGTGGGGGACAGGGTCTACGAGCAGTACTTC	CAISVGDRVYEQYF
.	many	TRBV7-9	TRBJ1-1	TGTGCCGGCAGCCGCGGAGGGGAAGCTTTCTTT	CAGSRGGEAFF
.	many	TRBV7-9	TRBJ1-1	TGTGCCAGCAGCTTAGCTTTACCGGTGAACACTGAAGCTTTCTTT	CASSLALPVNTEAFF
TRBD2	many	TRBV10-3	TRBJ2-7	TGTGCCATCAGTGAGGGATTCGGGACTAGCGGATACGAGCAGTACTTC	CAISEGFGTSGYEQYF
.	.	TRBV20-1	TRBJ1-2	TGCAGTGCTAGAGGGTGGGAGAACTATGGCTACACCTTC	CSARGWENYGYTF
.	.	TRBV10-3	TRBJ2-1	TGTGCCATCAGTGACTTTGCGGGATCCTCCTACAATGAGCAGTTCTTC	CAISDFAGSSYNEQFF
.	many	TRBV7-9	TRBJ1-3	TGTGCCAGCAGCGGAGGACACTCTCTCTCTGGAAACACCATATATTTT	CASSGGHSLSGNTIYF
.	.	TRBV20-1	TRBJ1-1	TGCAGCCAAAAAGTGGAGGTCTCCACTGAAGCTTTCTTT	CSQKVEVSTEAFF
.	many	TRBV4-1	TRBJ2-7	TGCGCCAGCAGTGGGGTACCCTACGAGCAGTACTTC	CASSGVPYEQYF
.	.	TRBV10-1	TRBJ1-1	TGCGCCAGCAGTGAGAAGAGGGGGATGAACACTGAAGCTTTCTTT	CASSEKRGMNTEAFF
.	few	TRBV5-1	TRBJ1-4	TGCGCCAGCAGCTACACGGGACCGACAAATGAAAAACTGTTTTTT	CASSYTGPTNEKLFF
TRBD1	.	TRBV15	TRBJ1-2	TGTGCCACCAGCAGCCGTGGGACAGGGATCTATGGCTACACCTTC	CATSSRGTGIYGYTF
.	many	TRBV3-1	TRBJ2-7	TGCGCCAGCAGCCAAGAGATGGGGTACGAGCAGTACTTC	CASSQEMGYEQYF
.	many	TRBV12-3/TRBV12-4	TRBJ1-6	TGTGCCAGCAGCCTGGTGGGGATGAAGAATTCACCCCTCCACTTT	CASSLVGMKNSPLHF
.	.	TRBV2	TRBJ1-6	TGTGCCAGCAGTGAATGGCGAGATAATTCACCCCTCCACTTT	CASSEWRDNSPLHF
.	.	TRBV20-1	TRBJ1-6	TGCAGTGCTAGGGTGGGGTGGTCACCCCTCCACTTT	CSARVGWSPLHF
.	.	TRBV15	TRBJ1-4	TGTGCCACCAGCAGCTTGGGGCAGTCGAATGAAAAACTGTTTTTT	CATSSLGQSNEKLFF
.	.	TRBV5-4	TRBJ2-5	TGTGCCAGCAGCTTGGGCGGGGAGATTTTAGAGACCCAGTACTTC	CASSLGGEILETQYF
.	many	TRBV9	TRBJ1-2	TGTGCCAGCAGCGCAGAGTTGACTAACTATGGCTACACCTTC	CASSAELTNYGYTF
.	few	TRBV27	TRBJ2-5	TGTGCCAGCAAGTTTAATTTTCGGGGAGAGACCCAGTACTTC	CASKFNFRGETQYF
.	many	TRBV6-2/TRBV6-3	TRBJ2-5	TGTGCCAGCAGCCTCATACCCTTCGAACAAGAGACCCAGTACTTC	CASSLIPFEQETQYF
.	.	TRBV28	TRBJ1-1	TGTGCCTTGTCAGGGTGGAGCACTGAAGCTTTCTTT	CALSGWSTEAFF
TRBD1	.	TRBV7-2	TRBJ1-5	TGTGCCAGCAGCTTAGCGTGGCAGGGGGGAAATCAGCCCCAGCATTTT	CASSLAWQGGNQPQHF
.	.	TRBV29-1	TRBJ1-2	TGCAGCGTTGTAGGGAGTTTCGACTATGGCTACACCTTC	CSVVGSFDYGYTF
TRBD2	.	TRBV7-6	TRBJ2-5	TGTGCCAGCAGCTCTAGCGGTTTCCTCCAAGAGACCCAGTACTTC	CASSSSGFLQETQYF
.	many	TRBV4-1	TRBJ2-7	TGCGCCAGCAGCCAAGTTTGGGCCTACGAGCAGTACTTC	CASSQVWAYEQYF
.	.	TRBV19	TRBJ1-5	TGTGCCAGTAGTTTCGCAGGGGACAATCAGCCCCAGCATTTT	CASSFAGDNQPQHF
TRBD2	many	TRBV20-1	TRBJ2-7	TGCAGTGCTAGAGGGTGGACTAGCGGGGATTCCTACGAGCAGTACTTC	CSARGWTSGDSYEQYF